This T cell receptor (beta chain) derives from a study of shared clonotypes between healthy human individuals. Looking at the study overall: The cohort comprised a couple of women and a few men. Their ages spanned 18 to 49 years. Notes on the study in general: The expectation was that sequencing depth would affect clonotype sharing among donors. Around 5.4% of naive CD4 clonotypes were common to several donors.

Every donor, a Caucasian adult, lived in Nashville, Tennessee. Between the trimmed V and J ends, which lost 4 bases and 2 bases, there was a span of 13 bases. Germline V gene lookup returns CDR1 SGHNT and CDR2 YYREEE (reference sequence). The CDR3 is 15 amino acids. The assay was immunoSEQ multiplex PCR, and TCRdb's table has in-frame clones only and misses some. The table has millions of clones, just over 90% seen once. Comments on this clone: Its antigen is not known.

This chain uses TRBV5-4 with TRBJ1-3, with D perhaps TRBD1 (5 bases). Sequencing was performed on naive CD4+ T cells from PBMCs. Subset defined: CD45RA+ positively selected. The sequence came from a man younger than 30 in good health. Some clones in this sample may be carry-over from other donors' samples. The CDR3 sequence is CASSPGTLPGNTIYF. The CDR3, as DNA: TGTGCCAGCAGCCCAGGGACTCTGCCTGGAAACACCATATATTTT.